These T cell receptor beta chains were read from a single sample in a study of blood T cell repertoires in COVID-19. Clones were read by immunoSEQ multiplex PCR, and TCRdb kept only the in-frame ones, dropping some. This sample has about 43,000 clones; about nine tenths occur once, and the top ten carry roughly 7.6%. Source material: peripheral blood. The receptors were sampled from a man aged 55-75 years with active COVID-19. The CDR3 runs from the conserved cysteine through the conserved F or W. The order of the fields is J gene, clone size, V gene, D gene, CDR3 protein, CDR3 DNA. The D gene is left open where the match is weak. Rows may omit the clone size; those that give it use once, few, many or a size class.

>TRBJ1-1|.|TRBV29-1|.
CSVEPGGVNTEAFF
TGCAGCGTTGAACCCGGAGGGGTGAACACTGAAGCTTTCTTT
>TRBJ2-5|.|TRBV7-3|TRBD2
CASSLSASGQETQYF
TGTGCCAGCAGCTTATCGGCTAGCGGTCAAGAGACCCAGTACTTC
>TRBJ1-2|.|TRBV4-2|TRBD1
CASSGRTGGGYGYTF
TGTGCCAGCAGCGGTAGGACAGGGGGCGGCTATGGCTACACCTTC
>TRBJ2-5|.|TRBV3-1/TRBV3-2|TRBD2
CASSLASGRGETQYF
TGTGCCAGCAGCCTTGCTAGCGGGCGGGGGGAGACCCAGTACTTC
>TRBJ1-2|.|TRBV4-1|.
CASSQEPGSYGYTF
TGCGCCAGCAGCCAAGAACCGGGGAGCTATGGCTACACCTTC
>TRBJ1-5|few|TRBV3-1/TRBV3-2|.
CASSQGGGPGNNQPQHF
TGTGCCAGCAGCCAAGGGGGGGGCCCAGGGAACAATCAGCCCCAGCATTTT
>TRBJ2-1|once|TRBV3-1/TRBV3-2|.
CASSQVRNEQFF
TGTGCCAGCAGCCAAGTTCGCAATGAGCAGTTCTTC
>TRBJ2-7|.|TRBV20-1|.
CSASFSEQYF
TGCAGTGCTAGTTTCAGCGAGCAGTACTTC
>TRBJ2-5|once|TRBV7-2|.
CASSLDIGVQETQYF
TGTGCCAGCAGCTTAGACATAGGGGTCCAAGAGACCCAGTACTTC
>TRBJ1-2|.|TRBV5-4|.
CASSLAGDIYGYTF
TGTGCCAGCAGCTTGGCCGGGGACATCTATGGCTACACCTTC
>TRBJ1-3|.|TRBV5-1|.
CASSSGGSGNTIYF
TGCGCCAGCAGCTCGGGGGGCTCTGGAAACACCATATATTTT
>TRBJ2-2|few|TRBV6-5|.
CASPGLFTGELFF
TGTGCCAGCCCCGGTCTCTTCACCGGGGAGCTGTTTTTT
>TRBJ1-2|.|TRBV19|.
CASSPRTEMRNYGYTF
TGTGCCAGTAGTCCACGGACAGAGATGCGTAACTATGGCTACACCTTC
>TRBJ2-7|once|TRBV7-9|.
CASSFGRDWTYEQYF
TGTGCCAGCAGCTTTGGCAGGGATTGGACCTACGAGCAGTACTTC
>TRBJ2-7|.|TRBV19|.
CASSTAGYEQYF
TGTGCCAGTAGTACCGCAGGCTACGAGCAGTACTTC
>TRBJ2-4|.|TRBV24-1|.
CATLKRAPRTKNIQYF
TGTGCCACCTTAAAGCGGGCCCCACGAACCAAAAACATTCAGTACTTC
>TRBJ2-2|.|TRBV6-2/TRBV6-3|TRBD2
CASSKQEGLAGGPGTGELFF
TGTGCCAGCAGTAAACAGGAGGGACTAGCGGGAGGGCCTGGCACCGGGGAGCTGTTTTTT
>TRBJ1-2|.|TRBV14|.
CASSQRPRGSLAGYTF
TGTGCCAGCAGCCAACGCCCCAGGGGCAGCCTCGCGGGCTACACCTTC
>TRBJ2-1|once|TRBV4-3|TRBD2
CASSRRLAGGGDNEQFF
TGCGCCAGCAGCCGTCGGCTAGCGGGGGGAGGGGACAATGAGCAGTTCTTC
>TRBJ2-4|.|TRBV6-5|TRBD2
CASRRLAGEENIQYF
TGTGCCAGCAGGAGACTAGCGGGAGAGGAAAACATTCAGTACTTC
>TRBJ2-1|.|TRBV7-3|.
CASRQYAGSSGNEQFF
TGTGCCAGCAGGCAATACGCCGGGAGTTCGGGTAATGAGCAGTTCTTC
>TRBJ2-1|.|TRBV11-3|.
CASSLGTSYTEQFF
TGTGCCAGCAGCTTAGGCACGTCTTACACCGAGCAGTTCTTC
>TRBJ2-1|.|TRBV5-8|TRBD2
CASSLGTSEYNEQFF
TGTGCCAGCAGCTTGGGGACTAGCGAGTACAATGAGCAGTTCTTC
>TRBJ2-5|.|TRBV2|TRBD2
CASNGAGGPRETQYF
TGTGCCAGCAACGGGGCGGGAGGGCCTCGGGAGACCCAGTACTTC
>TRBJ2-5|once|TRBV19|TRBD1
CASSKNYRGRETQYF
TGTGCCAGTAGTAAAAATTACAGGGGACGGGAGACCCAGTACTTC
>TRBJ1-5|.|TRBV18|TRBD1
CASSPQQGDYQPQHF
TGTGCCAGCTCACCACAGCAGGGGGATTATCAGCCCCAGCATTTT
>TRBJ1-5|.|TRBV19|.
CASSTRDGGNQPQHF
TGTGCCAGTAGTACGAGGGACGGAGGGAATCAGCCCCAGCATTTT
>TRBJ2-1|.|TRBV3-1/TRBV3-2|TRBD1
CASSPGQGKHNEQFF
TGTGCCAGCAGCCCGGGACAGGGTAAACACAATGAGCAGTTCTTC
>TRBJ2-7|.|TRBV25-1|TRBD2
CASRLAGHYEQYF
TGTGCCAGCCGCCTAGCGGGGCACTACGAGCAGTACTTC
>TRBJ2-7|.|TRBV4-2|.
CASSPTAGWVEASEQYF
TGTGCCAGCAGCCCCACCGCCGGGTGGGTAGAGGCGAGCGAGCAGTACTTC
>TRBJ2-1|.|TRBV7-3|TRBD2
CASSSLGLAGGSSYNEQFF
TGTGCCAGCAGCTCCCTCGGGCTAGCGGGAGGTTCCTCCTACAATGAGCAGTTCTTC
>TRBJ1-3|.|TRBV19|.
CASSMGAFSGNTIYF
TGTGCCAGTAGTATGGGCGCGTTCTCTGGAAACACCATATATTTT
>TRBJ2-3|few|TRBV5-1|TRBD1
CASSLWGQGDTDTQYF
TGCGCCAGCAGCTTGTGGGGACAGGGAGACACAGATACGCAGTATTTT
>TRBJ2-7|medium-sized|TRBV5-4|.
CASRAHGGPSSEQYF
TGTGCCAGCAGGGCCCACGGAGGGCCATCAAGCGAGCAGTACTTC
>TRBJ2-7|.|TRBV6-6|TRBD1
CASSPTINRGSNYEQYF
TGTGCCAGCAGTCCGACCATTAACAGGGGGTCAAACTACGAGCAGTACTTC
>TRBJ2-4|few|TRBV7-9|.
CASSNRENIQYF
TGTGCCAGCAGCAACAGAGAAAACATTCAGTACTTC
>TRBJ1-5|.|TRBV6-5|.
CASSIGRTPGQPQHF
TGTGCCAGCAGTATCGGACGGACCCCGGGGCAGCCCCAGCATTTT
>TRBJ2-2|once|TRBV7-6|TRBD2
CASSLAPSGRAGELFF
TGTGCCAGCAGCTTAGCACCGAGCGGGAGAGCCGGGGAGCTGTTTTTT
>TRBJ2-7|.|TRBV3-1/TRBV3-2|.
CASSQDLGTDEQYF
TGTGCCAGCAGCCAAGATCTGGGGACTGACGAGCAGTACTTC
>TRBJ2-2|.|TRBV2|.
CASSEGGEGGELFF
TGTGCCAGCAGTGAGGGGGGAGAGGGCGGGGAGCTGTTTTTT
>TRBJ2-5|.|TRBV5-1|TRBD2
CASSLSGSGGETQYF
TGCGCCAGCAGCCTTAGCGGGAGCGGAGGAGAGACCCAGTACTTC
>TRBJ1-3|.|TRBV2|.
CASRPHRTSGNTIYF
TGTGCCAGCAGGCCCCACAGGACCTCTGGAAACACCATATATTTT
>TRBJ2-2|few|TRBV7-2|.
CASSKTPGNTGELFF
TGTGCCAGCAGCAAAACTCCAGGGAACACCGGGGAGCTGTTTTTT
>TRBJ2-2|.|TRBV5-1|TRBD1
CASSLGQGASSGELFF
TGCGCCAGCAGCTTGGGACAGGGGGCTAGTTCCGGGGAGCTGTTTTTT
>TRBJ2-5|.|TRBV3-1/TRBV3-2|TRBD2
CASSSLAGDETQYF
TGTGCCAGCAGCTCCCTGGCGGGAGACGAGACCCAGTACTTC
>TRBJ2-7|few|TRBV25-1|TRBD2
CASSGTHRLSGAKYEQYF
TGTGCCAGCAGTGGCACCCACCGCCTTAGCGGGGCTAAATACGAGCAGTACTTC
>TRBJ2-2|.|TRBV7-9|TRBD2
CASSLQAGGSTGELFF
TGTGCCAGCAGCCTACAAGCGGGAGGGAGCACCGGGGAGCTGTTTTTT
>TRBJ1-4|.|TRBV7-2|.
CASSYDIDGEKLFF
TGTGCCAGCAGCTACGACATTGATGGCGAAAAACTGTTTTTT
>TRBJ2-1|.|TRBV24-1|TRBD1
CATSPGQGSYNEQFF
TGTGCCACCAGTCCGGGACAGGGGTCCTACAATGAGCAGTTCTTC